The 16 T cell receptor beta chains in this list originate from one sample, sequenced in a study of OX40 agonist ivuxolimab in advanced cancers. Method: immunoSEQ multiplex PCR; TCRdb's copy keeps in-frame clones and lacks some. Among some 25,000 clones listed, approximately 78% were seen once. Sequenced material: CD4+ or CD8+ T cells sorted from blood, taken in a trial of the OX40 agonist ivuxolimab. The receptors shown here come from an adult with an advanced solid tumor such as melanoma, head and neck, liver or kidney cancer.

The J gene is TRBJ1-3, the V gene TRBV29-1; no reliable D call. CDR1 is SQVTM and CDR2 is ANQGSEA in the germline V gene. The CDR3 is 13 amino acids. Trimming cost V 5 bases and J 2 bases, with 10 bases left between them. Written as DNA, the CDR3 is TGCAGCGTTACGGGCCTCGCTGGAAACACCATATATTTT. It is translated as CSVTGLAGNTIYF.

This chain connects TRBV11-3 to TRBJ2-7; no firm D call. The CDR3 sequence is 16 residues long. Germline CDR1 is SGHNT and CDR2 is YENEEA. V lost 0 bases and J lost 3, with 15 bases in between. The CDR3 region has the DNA TGTGCCAGCAGCTTAGATTTAGGACCGCTAAACTACGAGCAGTACTTC. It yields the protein CASSLDLGPLNYEQYF.

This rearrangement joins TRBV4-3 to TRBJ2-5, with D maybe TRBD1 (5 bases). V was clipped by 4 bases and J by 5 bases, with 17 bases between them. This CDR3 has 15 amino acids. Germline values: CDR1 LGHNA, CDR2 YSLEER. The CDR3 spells CASSPITGHEETQYF. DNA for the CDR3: TGCGCCAGCAGCCCGATAACAGGTCATGAGGAGACCCAGTACTTC.

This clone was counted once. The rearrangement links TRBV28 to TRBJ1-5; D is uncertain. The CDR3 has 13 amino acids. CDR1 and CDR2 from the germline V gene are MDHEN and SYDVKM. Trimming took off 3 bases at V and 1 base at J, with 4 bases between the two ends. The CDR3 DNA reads TGTGCCAGCAGTTTGACAAGCAATCAGCCCCAGCATTTT. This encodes CASSLTSNQPQHF.

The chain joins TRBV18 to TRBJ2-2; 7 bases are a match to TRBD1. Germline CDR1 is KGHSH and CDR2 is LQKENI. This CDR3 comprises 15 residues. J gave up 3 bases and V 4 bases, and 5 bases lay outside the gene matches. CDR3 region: CASSRDSEYTGELFF. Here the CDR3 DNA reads TGTGCCAGCTCACGGGACAGCGAGTACACCGGGGAGCTGTTTTTT.

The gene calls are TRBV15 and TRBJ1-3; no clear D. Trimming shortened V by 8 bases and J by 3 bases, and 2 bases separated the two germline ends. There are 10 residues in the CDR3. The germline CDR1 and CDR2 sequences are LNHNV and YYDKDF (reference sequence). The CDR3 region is CATGGNTIYF. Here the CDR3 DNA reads TGTGCCACCGGTGGAAACACCATATATTTT.

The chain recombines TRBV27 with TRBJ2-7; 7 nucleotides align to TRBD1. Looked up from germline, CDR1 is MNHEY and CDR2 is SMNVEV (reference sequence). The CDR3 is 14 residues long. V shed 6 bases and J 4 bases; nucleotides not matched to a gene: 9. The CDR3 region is CASRPGQIRYEQYF. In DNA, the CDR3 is TGTGCCAGCAGGCCGGGACAGATCCGTTACGAGCAGTACTTC.

As DNA, the CDR3 is TGCGCCAGCAGCCAAGATTACCGAGCGGGAGGGCAAAACATTCAGTACTTC. Encoded protein: CASSQDYRAGGQNIQYF. This chain joins TRBV4-1 and TRBJ2-4, with 10 bases that match TRBD2. V was pared by 0 bases and J by 5 bases, with 7 bases of the junction left unmatched. CDR1 and CDR2 (germline): MGHRA, YSYEKL. The CDR3 is made up of 17 amino acids.

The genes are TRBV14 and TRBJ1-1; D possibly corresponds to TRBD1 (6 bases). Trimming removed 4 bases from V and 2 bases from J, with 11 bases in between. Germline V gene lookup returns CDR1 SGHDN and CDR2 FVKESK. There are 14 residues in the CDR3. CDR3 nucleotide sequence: TGTGCCAGCAGCCTTCCAGGGGAAAACACTGAAGCTTTCTTT. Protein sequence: CASSLPGENTEAFF.

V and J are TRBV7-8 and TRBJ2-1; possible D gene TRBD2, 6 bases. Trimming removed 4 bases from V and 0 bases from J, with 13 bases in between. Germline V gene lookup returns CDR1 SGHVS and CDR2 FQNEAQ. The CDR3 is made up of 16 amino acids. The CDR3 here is CASSSNRGSSYNEQFF. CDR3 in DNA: TGTGCCAGCAGCTCAAACCGGGGGAGCTCCTACAATGAGCAGTTCTTC. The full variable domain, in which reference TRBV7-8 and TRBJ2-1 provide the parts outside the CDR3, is GAGVSQSPRYKVAKRGQDVALRCDPISGHVSLFWYQQALGQGPEFLTYFQNEAQLDKSGLPSDRFFAERPEGSVSTLKIQRTQQEDSAVYLCASSSNRGSSYNEQFFGPGTRLTVL.

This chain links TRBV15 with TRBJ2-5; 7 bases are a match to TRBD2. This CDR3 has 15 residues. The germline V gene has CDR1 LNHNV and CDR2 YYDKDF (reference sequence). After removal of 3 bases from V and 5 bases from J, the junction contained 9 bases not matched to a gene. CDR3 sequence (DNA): TGTGCCACCAGCAGGGAAGCGGGGAGTTCCGAGACCCAGTACTTC. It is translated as CATSREAGSSETQYF.

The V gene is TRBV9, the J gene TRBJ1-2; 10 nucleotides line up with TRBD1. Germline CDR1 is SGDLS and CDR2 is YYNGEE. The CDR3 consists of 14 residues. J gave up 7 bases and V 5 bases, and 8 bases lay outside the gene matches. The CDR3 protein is CASRYRDRGGGYTF. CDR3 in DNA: TGTGCCAGCAGGTACCGGGACAGGGGAGGTGGCTACACCTTC.

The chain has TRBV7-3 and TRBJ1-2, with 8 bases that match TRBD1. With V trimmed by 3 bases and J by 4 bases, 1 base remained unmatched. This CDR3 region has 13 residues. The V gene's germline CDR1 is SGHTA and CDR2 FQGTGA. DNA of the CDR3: TGTGCCAGCAGCTTCACAGGGGGCTATGGCTACACCTTC. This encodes CASSFTGGYGYTF.

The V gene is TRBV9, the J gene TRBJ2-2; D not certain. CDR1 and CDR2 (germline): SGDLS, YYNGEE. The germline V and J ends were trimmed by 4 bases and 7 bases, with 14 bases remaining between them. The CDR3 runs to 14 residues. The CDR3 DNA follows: TGTGCCAGCAGCCCCCCCCGCTTTCACGGGGAGCTGTTTTTT. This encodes CASSPPRFHGELFF.

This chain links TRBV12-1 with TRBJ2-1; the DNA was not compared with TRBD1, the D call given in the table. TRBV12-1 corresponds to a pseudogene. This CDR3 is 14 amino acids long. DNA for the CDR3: TGTGCCAGCACCCTGCAGGGGGCCTACAATGAGCAGTTCTTC. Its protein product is CASTLQGAYNEQFF.

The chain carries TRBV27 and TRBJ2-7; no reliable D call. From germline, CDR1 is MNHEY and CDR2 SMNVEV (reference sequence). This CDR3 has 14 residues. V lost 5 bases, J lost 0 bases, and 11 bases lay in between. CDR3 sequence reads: CASSLSPSSYEQYF. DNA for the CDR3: TGTGCCAGCAGTCTCTCTCCGAGCTCCTACGAGCAGTACTTC.